This T cell receptor beta chain stems from a study of shared clonotypes between healthy human individuals. At the level of the study: Those who served as donors were two women and three men between the ages of 18 and 49. Study observations and caveats: All-four-donor shared clonotypes had higher generation probabilities than non-shared clonotypes did. Deeper or shallower sequencing was expected to change how clonotypes are shared among donors.

Samples underwent the assay at deep level. Produced via immunoSEQ multiplex PCR; TCRdb's table is partial and in-frame only. Here the sample spans more than 1,200,000 clones, approximately 98.5% being singletons. CDR3 length: 15 amino acids. The V gene's germline CDR1 is MNHEY and CDR2 SVGAGI. With 8 bases clipped from V and 4 bases from J, the junction kept 7 bases outside the gene matches. This clone was seen once. No antigen is known for it. The sample was naive CD4+ T cells sorted from blood. Subset denoted: CD45RA+ positively selected. The origin of this receptor is a man under 40 in good health. The rearrangement uses TRBV6-5 and TRBJ2-1, with 11 nucleotides matching TRBD2. The CDR3 bases are TGTGCCAGCTCCGGGACTAGCGGAGCATACAATGAGCAGTTCTTC. This gives the protein CASSGTSGAYNEQFF.